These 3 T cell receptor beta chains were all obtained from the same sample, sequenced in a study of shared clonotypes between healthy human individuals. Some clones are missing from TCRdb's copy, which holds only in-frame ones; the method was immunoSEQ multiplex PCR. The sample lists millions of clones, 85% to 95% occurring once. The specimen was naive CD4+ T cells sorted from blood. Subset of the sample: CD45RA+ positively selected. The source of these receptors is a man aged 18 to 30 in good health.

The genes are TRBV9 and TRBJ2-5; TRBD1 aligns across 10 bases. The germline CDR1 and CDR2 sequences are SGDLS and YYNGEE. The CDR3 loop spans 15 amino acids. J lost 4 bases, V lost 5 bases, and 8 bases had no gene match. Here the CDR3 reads CASSLTGTGVETQYF. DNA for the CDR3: TGTGCCAGCAGTCTTACCGGGACAGGGGTAGAGACCCAGTACTTC.

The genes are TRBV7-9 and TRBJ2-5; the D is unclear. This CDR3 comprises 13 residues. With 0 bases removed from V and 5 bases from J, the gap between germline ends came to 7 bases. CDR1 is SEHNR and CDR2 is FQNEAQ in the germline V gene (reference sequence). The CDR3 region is CASSLAMGETQYF. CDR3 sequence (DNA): TGTGCCAGCAGCTTAGCGATGGGGGAGACCCAGTACTTC.

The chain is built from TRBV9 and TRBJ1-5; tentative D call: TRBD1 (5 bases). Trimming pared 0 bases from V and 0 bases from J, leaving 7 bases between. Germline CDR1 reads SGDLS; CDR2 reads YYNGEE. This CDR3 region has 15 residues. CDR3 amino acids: CASSVGRDSNQPQHF. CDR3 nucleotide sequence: TGTGCCAGCAGCGTAGGCAGGGATAGCAATCAGCCCCAGCATTTT.